This T cell receptor (beta chain) came from a study of blood T cell repertoires in COVID-19. Across the study: COVID-19 samples, acute and convalescent, were from the United States, Italy and Spain. T cells, B-cell-depleted T cells, or PBMCs supplied cDNA or gDNA.

CDR3 size: 13 residues. V was trimmed by 5 bases and J by 2 bases, leaving 13 bases between them. Looked up from germline, CDR1 is SQVTM and CDR2 is ANQGSEA. On this clone: Additional DNA sequences in this sample encode the identical CDR3.

In the authors' workflow: Estimates of nucleated cell counts were drawn from the amplification of reference gene primers. TCRdb's copy holds only in-frame clones and misses some; the assay was immunoSEQ multiplex PCR. That table is the source of V, J and clone size, and D and trimming were worked out from the DNA. This table holds over 150,000 clones, 70% to 90% found once. Sequenced material: peripheral blood. This TCR was recovered from a man aged 18 to 30 who had recovered from COVID-19. The chain is built from TRBV29-1 and TRBJ2-7; D is possibly TRBD1 (6 bases). In nucleotides, the CDR3 is TGCAGCGTTAGAGGGGGTAGGGCCTACGAGCAGTACTTC. It is translated as CSVRGGRAYEQYF.